A selection of T cell receptor beta chains follows, all from one sample in a study of Graves' ophthalmopathy and Graves' hyperthyroidism. MiXCR was run by TCRdb on the multiplex PCR reads, yielding one entry per CDR3 protein. The sample lists over a million distinct CDR3 sequences, 36% occurring once. Sample: peripheral blood or thyroid tissue (not recorded which). These receptors all come from an adult man with Graves' hyperthyroidism. Both conserved end residues are part of each CDR3. The D gene is left open where the match is weak. Size tells how often a clone was seen (once, few, many) or the class of an expanded clone, and some rows leave it out.

>-|TRBV15|-|TRBJ2-1
TGTGCCACCAGCAGAGACAGGGTTGGGCAGTTCTTC
CATSRDRVGQFF
>TRBD1|TRBV19|-|TRBJ2-2
TGTGCCACCCTGGACAGGGGGAACACCGGGGAGCTGTTTTTT
CATLDRGNTGELFF
>-|TRBV10-3|few|TRBJ2-7
TGTGCCAGCAGTTATTTGGCGGACACCACCTACGAGCAGTACTTC
CASSYLADTTYEQYF
>TRBD2|TRBV12-3/TRBV12-4|-|TRBJ2-5
TGTGCCAGCAGCCGGGCGGGGGGCGCGAAGACCCAGTACTTC
CASSRAGGAKTQYF
>-|TRBV30|few|TRBJ2-2
TGTGCCTGGAGTGTCATCGGGACGGACACCGGGGAGCTGTTTTTT
CAWSVIGTDTGELFF
>TRBD1|TRBV10-3|many|TRBJ2-2
TGTGCCATCAGTGATGGACAGGGGCCCTCGAACACCGGGGAGCTGTTTTTT
CAISDGQGPSNTGELFF
>TRBD1|TRBV7-9|few|TRBJ1-5
TGTGCCAGCAGTGAATGCTTGGGGACAGGGGTTCTTCAGCCCCAGCATTTT
CASSECLGTGVLQPQHF
>TRBD1|TRBV11-2|-|TRBJ1-3
TGTGCCAGCAGCCAATACGGGGACAGGGCACTCAACACCATATATTTT
CASSQYGDRALNTIYF
>TRBD1|TRBV7-2|-|TRBJ2-7
TGTGCCAGTAGCCTGACAGGGGCTGACGAGCAGTACTTC
CASSLTGADEQYF
>-|TRBV5-1|many|TRBJ2-2
TGCGCCAGCAGCCCTCGGCAGGGACGGACCGGGGAGCTGTTTTTT
CASSPRQGRTGELFF
>-|TRBV10-3|-|TRBJ2-7
TGTGCCATCAGTGAGTCGTACGGGAACCTACCCTACGAGCAGTACTTC
CAISESYGNLPYEQYF
>-|TRBV19|-|TRBJ1-5
TGTGCCAGTAGTAGGCCGGATTTGGTTTCCAATCAGCCCCAGCATTTT
CASSRPDLVSNQPQHF
>-|TRBV5-1|-|TRBJ1-1
TGTGCCAGCAGCCCAGGACGGGGGAAGTCTGAAGCTTTCTTT
CASSPGRGKSEAFF
>TRBD2|TRBV4-3|many|TRBJ2-7
TGCGCCAGCAGCCAAGATTGGGGGGGCGAGCAGTACTTC
CASSQDWGGEQYF
>TRBD1|TRBV5-1|many|TRBJ2-7
TGCGCCAGCAGTAGGGACAGGGGTTCCGAGCAGTACTTC
CASSRDRGSEQYF
>-|TRBV7-2|many|TRBJ2-7
TGTGCCAGCAGCTGGCGGGGCCCAGCGGGCGAGCAGTACTTC
CASSWRGPAGEQYF
>-|TRBV12-3/TRBV12-4|many|TRBJ1-5
TGTGCCAGCAGTTTCGCGTCTCCCAATCAGCCCCAGCATTTT
CASSFASPNQPQHF
>TRBD1|TRBV12-3/TRBV12-4|-|TRBJ1-2
TGTGCCAGCAGTTCCGGACAGGGGAATTCCTATGGCTACACCTTC
CASSSGQGNSYGYTF
>-|TRBV6-2/TRBV6-3|-|TRBJ2-7
TGTGCCAGCAGTTATGACGGGATCTCCTACGAGCAGTACTTC
CASSYDGISYEQYF
>TRBD1|TRBV7-2|-|TRBJ2-7
TGCGCCAGCAGCCAAGCGCCCAGGGGGAGCTACGAGCAGTACTTC
CASSQAPRGSYEQYF
>TRBD2|TRBV4-1|few|TRBJ2-5
TGCGCCAGCAGCCAAGATACTAGCGAGGGAGAGACCCAGTACTTC
CASSQDTSEGETQYF
>-|TRBV7-2|many|TRBJ2-7
TGTGCCAGCAGCTTAAACGACTACCTACCCTACGAGCAGTACTTC
CASSLNDYLPYEQYF
>-|TRBV7-6|-|TRBJ2-2
TGTGCCAGCTCACCCCGGCCAGACACCGGGGAGCTGTTTTTT
CASSPRPDTGELFF
>-|TRBV14|few|TRBJ2-7
TGTGCCAGCAGCCCTGGACCGGGGATGACCTACGAGCAGTACTTC
CASSPGPGMTYEQYF
>-|TRBV24-1|many|TRBJ2-5
TGTGCCACCAGTGAAGTAGGAGCCCAAGAGACCCAGTACTTC
CATSEVGAQETQYF
>TRBD2|TRBV29-1|many|TRBJ2-7
TGCAGCGTTGAGGGGGGGGGCTCCTACGAGCAGTACTTC
CSVEGGGSYEQYF
>-|TRBV28|many|TRBJ2-5
TGTGCCGGGGGCCGGGAGACCCAGTACTTC
CAGGRETQYF
>-|TRBV15|few|TRBJ2-5
TGTGCCACCAGCAAGGCGGACCAAGAGACCCAGTACTTC
CATSKADQETQYF
>-|TRBV28|-|TRBJ2-2
TGTGCCAGCAGGGCAGGGGCTGAGGAGCTGTTTTTT
CASRAGAEELFF
>TRBD1|TRBV5-4|few|TRBJ2-7
TGTGCCAGCAGCTTTCGGGACAGGATATACGAGCAGTACTTC
CASSFRDRIYEQYF
>TRBD2|TRBV6-5|few|TRBJ2-5
TGTGCCACCCTGGGTAGCGGGAGGGCGGGGCGAGAGACCCAGTACTTC
CATLGSGRAGRETQYF
>-|TRBV19|-|TRBJ2-3
TGTGCCAGTAGTATTTCGTTCACAGATACGCAGTATTTT
CASSISFTDTQYF
>-|TRBV5-8|-|TRBJ2-7
TGTGCCAGCAGCTTGGGCAGCACCACCTACGAGCAGTACTTC
CASSLGSTTYEQYF